A single sample is the source of the 13 T cell receptor beta chains below, sequenced in a study of somatic mutations in cytotoxic T cells in rheumatoid arthritis. The table came from immunoSEQ multiplex PCR; TCRdb's copy has only in-frame clones and leaves some out. The table records 4,000 or so clones, 93% of them present only once. The sequenced sample consisted of CD8+ T cells sorted from blood. All receptors come from a woman in her fifties or sixties with rheumatoid arthritis.

V gene TRBV2 combines with J gene TRBJ1-1, with a weak D call TRBD1 (5 bases). The CDR3 length is 13 residues. The germline V gene encodes CDR1 SNHLY and CDR2 FYNNEI. Trimming removed 8 bases from V and 8 bases from J, with 18 bases in between. CDR3 nucleotide sequence: TGTGCCAGCGGGGGAGGGGTCGAATTGGAAGCTTTCTTT. Encoded protein: CASGGGVELEAFF.

The chain uses TRBV19 and TRBJ1-1, with D perhaps matching TRBD1 (6 bases). CDR1 is LNHDA, CDR2 SQIVND, per germline (reference sequence). V dropped 3 bases and J dropped 6 bases, with 11 bases sitting between them. This CDR3 is 13 amino acids long. The CDR3 is CASSIQQGSEAFF. The CDR3 DNA follows: TGTGCCAGTAGTATCCAACAGGGCTCTGAAGCTTTCTTT.

Written as DNA, the CDR3 is TGTGCCAGCAGTGGAGGACAGGGGGCGGCTCCGACCGGCCAAGAGACCCAGTACTTC. Translated: CASSGGQGAAPTGQETQYF. The J gene is TRBJ2-5, the V gene TRBV6-1; 11 bases map to TRBD1. The CDR3 is 19 residues long. The trim removed 4 bases at V and 1 base at J, leaving 14 bases unmatched. Germline loops: CDR1 MNHNS, CDR2 SASEGT.

The chain joins TRBV5-4 to TRBJ2-1; D might be TRBD1 (6 bases). There are 13 residues in the CDR3. Per germline, CDR1 SGHNT and CDR2 YYREEE (reference sequence). V shed 5 bases and J shed 9 bases, with 15 bases lying between them. CDR3 nucleotides: TGTGCCAGCAGTCGGGACACGGAGAGTGAGCAGTTCTTC. Its translation is CASSRDTESEQFF.

V and J are TRBV5-1 and TRBJ2-3; 8 bases fit TRBD2. The ends lost 0 bases at V and 4 bases at J; junction bases unmatched: 4. The CDR3 consists of 15 residues. Per the germline V gene, CDR1 is SGHRS and CDR2 is YFSETQ. Here the CDR3 reads CASSLGLALADTQYF. Here the CDR3 DNA reads TGCGCCAGCAGCTTGGGACTAGCGCTGGCAGATACGCAGTATTTT.

This rearrangement joins TRBV7-8 to TRBJ1-1; D is possibly TRBD1 (5 bases). This CDR3 spans 14 amino acids. Per the germline V gene, CDR1 is SGHVS and CDR2 is FQNEAQ. V lost 3 bases to trimming and J lost 0 bases, with 8 bases between them. The CDR3 reads CASSFGQMNTEAFF. DNA of the CDR3: TGTGCCAGCAGCTTTGGACAAATGAACACTGAAGCTTTCTTT.

J is TRBJ1-1 and V is TRBV11-3, with 7 positions matching TRBD1. Looked up from germline, CDR1 is SGHNT and CDR2 is YENEEA. Trimming cost V 5 bases and J 0 bases; bases outside gene matches: 9. The CDR3 extends over 16 amino acids. CDR3 loop: CASSPGRGLLNTEAFF. CDR3 sequence (DNA): TGTGCCAGCAGCCCGGGTAGGGGGCTTCTGAACACTGAAGCTTTCTTT.

This sequence joins TRBV7-9 and TRBJ2-7; 11 positions match TRBD2. V was pared by 0 bases and J by 3 bases, with 10 bases of the junction left unmatched. CDR3 size: 18 residues. The germline gives CDR1 SEHNR, CDR2 FQNEAQ (reference sequence). Here the CDR3 reads CASSLARRGTSGLYEQYV. The CDR3 DNA sequence: TGTGCCAGCAGCTTAGCACGAAGGGGGACTAGCGGCCTCTACGAGCAGTACGTC.

V and J are TRBV5-4 and TRBJ1-1, with D unresolved. In germline, CDR1 is SGHNT, CDR2 YYREEE (reference sequence). V was trimmed by 4 bases and J by 0 bases, leaving 13 bases between them. This CDR3 is 15 amino acids long. This chain's CDR3 is CASSPPPGLNTEAFF. DNA of the CDR3: TGTGCCAGCAGCCCTCCGCCGGGTCTGAACACTGAAGCTTTCTTT.

The CDR3 coding sequence is TGTGCCAGCAGCTTAGGTTCCATCTACAATGAGCAGTTCTTC. It translates to CASSLGSIYNEQFF. The chain links TRBV11-2 to TRBJ2-1; the D is unclear. This CDR3 comprises 14 residues. V gave up 1 base and J gave up 3 bases, with 7 bases separating them. Germline V CDR1 and CDR2: SGHAT, FQNNGV.

The chain combines TRBV25-1 with TRBJ1-6; D not resolved. The CDR3 is 13 residues long. Trimming stripped 7 bases from V and 18 bases from J, with 22 bases between. Germline CDR1 is MGHDK and CDR2 is SYGVNS. For the CDR3, the DNA is TGTGCCAGCACCCGCAGTGGTAGCTCATACCCCCACTTT. Amino acid sequence: CASTRSGSSYPHF.

The chain uses TRBV27 and TRBJ2-5, with 9 bases that match TRBD1. V shed 8 bases, J shed 2 bases, and the junction held 9 bases outside the gene matches. Per the germline V gene, CDR1 is MNHEY and CDR2 is SMNVEV (reference sequence). The CDR3 spans 15 residues. The CDR3 sequence is CASGRTGARQETQYF. In nucleotides, the CDR3 is TGTGCCAGCGGGCGGACAGGGGCACGTCAAGAGACCCAGTACTTC.

J is TRBJ1-1 and V is TRBV7-9; no reliable D call. The V end lost 5 bases, the J end lost 4 bases, and 17 bases lay between the germline ends. The CDR3 has 15 residues. Looked up from germline, CDR1 is SEHNR and CDR2 is FQNEAQ (reference sequence). The CDR3 sequence: CASSHIDEAGTEAFF. The CDR3 DNA sequence: TGTGCCAGCAGCCACATTGACGAGGCGGGCACTGAAGCTTTCTTT. Full variable domain (outside the CDR3, taken from reference TRBV7-9 and TRBJ1-1): DTGVSQNPRHKITKRGQNVTFRCDPISEHNRLYWYRQTLGQGPEFLTYFQNEAQLEKSRLLSDRFSAERPKGSFSTLEIQRTEQGDSAMYLCASSHIDEAGTEAFFGQGTRLTVV.